A selection of T cell receptor beta chains follows, all from one sample in a study of CD8 T cells in ankylosing spondylitis. TCRdb passed the 5' RACE reads through MiXCR, listing each CDR3 protein once. This sample yields around 210,000 distinct CDR3 sequences, of which around 8% are seen a single time; 4.8% belongs to the top ten. Material: blood, either unsorted or a sorted T cell fraction (not recorded which). All receptors come from a female donor with ankylosing spondylitis or in good health (not recorded which). CDR3s leave out the opening cysteine and the closing phenylalanine or tryptophan.

cdr3_aa: ASSVGLAGAREQF
v_call: TRBV11-3
j_call: TRBJ2-1

cdr3_aa: ASSFRNSPLH
v_call: TRBV7-8
j_call: TRBJ1-6

cdr3_aa: SAESGGPSYNEQF
v_call: TRBV20-1
j_call: TRBJ2-1

cdr3_aa: SAREGVATEAF
v_call: TRBV20-1
j_call: TRBJ1-1

cdr3_aa: SVARTEAF
v_call: TRBV29-1
j_call: TRBJ1-1

cdr3_aa: ASRPTGAGEQY
v_call: TRBV12-3/TRBV12-4
j_call: TRBJ2-7

cdr3_aa: ASTLLAGHGDTQY
v_call: TRBV7-2
j_call: TRBJ2-3

cdr3_aa: ASTYQGTEV
v_call: TRBV6-5
j_call: TRBJ1-4

cdr3_aa: ASSLAGVATNEKLF
v_call: TRBV7-2
j_call: TRBJ1-4

cdr3_aa: AISPGTSGSHEQY
v_call: TRBV10-3
j_call: TRBJ2-7

cdr3_aa: ASSQVAGTGLVGTQY
v_call: TRBV3-1
j_call: TRBJ2-5

cdr3_aa: ASSNLAGGGNEQF
v_call: TRBV5-1
j_call: TRBJ2-1

cdr3_aa: ASSLGVKLAGGETQY
v_call: TRBV11-2
j_call: TRBJ2-5

cdr3_aa: ASGPSSGRGLNEQF
v_call: TRBV5-1
j_call: TRBJ2-1

cdr3_aa: SVEGGTDAQY
v_call: TRBV29-1
j_call: TRBJ2-3

cdr3_aa: ASSQMPPGLVVYEQF
v_call: TRBV7-2
j_call: TRBJ2-1

cdr3_aa: ASSFFGFPGPGELF
v_call: TRBV7-6
j_call: TRBJ2-2

cdr3_aa: ASSRDTQY
v_call: TRBV11-2
j_call: TRBJ2-3

cdr3_aa: ASSPHGTSGRETQY
v_call: TRBV7-2
j_call: TRBJ2-5

cdr3_aa: ASGPPSTEAF
v_call: TRBV6-5
j_call: TRBJ1-1

cdr3_aa: ASSPVRSTEAF
v_call: TRBV12-3/TRBV12-4
j_call: TRBJ1-1

cdr3_aa: ASMRASSYNEQF
v_call: TRBV6-1
j_call: TRBJ2-1

cdr3_aa: SARALSGSPDTQY
v_call: TRBV20-1
j_call: TRBJ2-3

cdr3_aa: ASTEIGGRAYNEQF
v_call: TRBV6-2/TRBV6-3
j_call: TRBJ2-1

cdr3_aa: ASNEGGVSNQPQH
v_call: TRBV6-2/TRBV6-3
j_call: TRBJ1-5

cdr3_aa: ASSARSVKNTEAF
v_call: TRBV6-2/TRBV6-3
j_call: TRBJ1-1

cdr3_aa: ASSLRGLEDEQF
v_call: TRBV5-1
j_call: TRBJ2-1

cdr3_aa: ASSLEGNDYT
v_call: TRBV5-1
j_call: TRBJ1-2

cdr3_aa: SARDPRGYGNTIY
v_call: TRBV20-1
j_call: TRBJ1-3

cdr3_aa: ASSVDRGDNSPLH
v_call: TRBV5-1
j_call: TRBJ1-6

cdr3_aa: ASSLAATALGSYNEQF
v_call: TRBV7-2
j_call: TRBJ2-1

cdr3_aa: ASRILGENEQF
v_call: TRBV3-1
j_call: TRBJ2-1

cdr3_aa: ASSQELGASYEQY
v_call: TRBV4-2
j_call: TRBJ2-7

cdr3_aa: ATSGGQGARRNTIY
v_call: TRBV15
j_call: TRBJ1-3

cdr3_aa: ASSVDSGETQY
v_call: TRBV9
j_call: TRBJ2-5

cdr3_aa: ATDGQGDTGELF
v_call: TRBV10-3
j_call: TRBJ2-2

cdr3_aa: ASSPPGRGQNEQF
v_call: TRBV18
j_call: TRBJ2-1

cdr3_aa: ASSYGKGRSNEQF
v_call: TRBV6-2/TRBV6-3
j_call: TRBJ2-1

cdr3_aa: ASSWSSGRSNEQF
v_call: TRBV5-1
j_call: TRBJ2-1

cdr3_aa: ASSYRGQGISIGGYT
v_call: TRBV6-2/TRBV6-3
j_call: TRBJ1-2

cdr3_aa: ASSSRTLKGGYT
v_call: TRBV11-2
j_call: TRBJ1-2

cdr3_aa: ASSLALDTGELF
v_call: TRBV5-1
j_call: TRBJ2-2

cdr3_aa: ASSEVGQGPQH
v_call: TRBV5-5
j_call: TRBJ1-5

cdr3_aa: ASSLTQGETEAF
v_call: TRBV6-1
j_call: TRBJ1-1

cdr3_aa: ASSPGGQGGEKLF
v_call: TRBV12-3/TRBV12-4
j_call: TRBJ1-4

cdr3_aa: SARARGYSTDTQY
v_call: TRBV20-1
j_call: TRBJ2-3

cdr3_aa: ASIDSSGANVLT
v_call: TRBV5-1
j_call: TRBJ2-6

cdr3_aa: ASSSQGMSALIPNEQF
v_call: TRBV12-3/TRBV12-4
j_call: TRBJ2-1